This T cell receptor beta chain derives from a study of T cell responses to AZD1222 COVID-19 vaccine (dated by TCRdb to the early 2020s). General notes on the study: AZD1222 recipients whose second dose came at about 4 weeks and those whose second dose came at about 12 weeks were combined into one group, since spike-specific TCR depth and breadth did not differ between the two schedules. A total of more than 230 trial participants underwent TCR sequencing, of whom more than 200 had received two doses of AZD1222 and about 26 had received two doses of the MenACWY control vaccine. Trial participants were enrolled into age subgroups of 18-55, 56-69 and 70-plus years, which contained about 150, 27 and 61 TCR-sequenced participants, respectively.

Overall study results and their limits: In the small 56-69-year group, the increase in depth fell short of significance, most likely because of low power. Most participants were white British and females outnumbered males, and the authors suggested that clonal diversity may have been underestimated. Because no day 14 peak-response samples were available, repertoires were characterized only after the peak T cell response. Spike-specific TCR breadth and depth rose significantly after two AZD1222 doses compared with day 0 and with MenACWY recipients. Reportedly, close to half of the unique spike-specific TCRs recognized epitopes lying outside the regions that are mutated in the B.1.351 and B.1.1.7 variants. Conclusions about previously exposed vaccinees were limited because only six AZD1222 recipients were SARS-CoV-2 seropositive at baseline. The whole spike protein was spanned by vaccine-associated CD4 TCRs, and dominant responses were seen in regions 160-218 and 743-854.

The CDR3 regions of human TCRbeta chains were subjected to immunosequencing. The paper's processing steps were these. Repertoire TCRs were checked for matches against a reference library of SARS-CoV-2-specific TCRs that had been generated using the MIRA antigen-specificity platform. Breadth meant the fraction of unique TCRs that were SARS-CoV-2-associated, whereas depth meant the fraction of total T cells that were SARS-CoV-2-associated. Using the MIRA data, each spike-specific TCR was assigned both to the spike region to which the TCR was reactive and to a CD4 or CD8 class. Log10-transformed breadth and depth values were compared by one-way ANOVA with Sidak's multiple comparisons tests. The immuneACCESS repertoire file appears here via TCRdb, limited to in-frame rearrangements. These files lack a portion of the clones; in checked studies, under half of the deficit traces to unresolved V genes, and the cause of the others is not known. The DNA gave D and trimming, while V, J and clone size come from that table. The sample has over 70,000 clones on record, about 85% of them singletons. About 20% of the sample goes to the ten largest clones.

The label giving this sample's time point can be read as: baseline before first vaccination. Vaccinee samples came from UK trials COV001 and COV002, including a single-blind randomized controlled phase 2/3 trial of AZD1222 (ChAdOx1 nCoV-19) in healthy adults. For TCRbeta chain sequencing, PBMC samples from trial participants were taken at day 0 and at day 28 after the second dose. The germline V gene yields MNHEY for CDR1 and SVGAGI for CDR2. Relative to germline, V is missing 7 bases and J is missing 8 bases, with 13 bases of the junction outside any gene match. Its CDR3 holds 14 amino acids, cysteine through phenylalanine. Just the 42-base CDR3 DNA is kept, in frame starting at base 1. Note on this clone: The target of this receptor is not known. The record has no base qualities; no much larger clone is one base away.

Recombination linked TRBV6-5 to TRBJ1-2; the junction holds 7 bases that match TRBD1. The sequencing here drew on peripheral blood, taken on day 0 of AZD1222 vaccination. This TCR was recovered from an adult in good health. The DNA sequence is TGTGCCAGCACCTCAGTCACAGGGGCAGGCGGCTACACCTTC. It translates to CASTSVTGAGGYTF.